In this sample, the clone carrying this T cell receptor (beta chain) turned up a few times. Its specificity is unknown. This sample was taken from a study of OX40 agonist ivuxolimab in advanced cancers. Overall study: Partial responses were achieved by three patients, of whom one had hepatocellular carcinoma and two had cutaneous melanoma.

CDR3 length: 15 residues. V was trimmed by 0 bases and J by 10 bases, leaving 19 bases between them. CDR1 and CDR2 (germline): SGHRS, YFSETQ. Findings of the study overall: The expanded peripheral T cells' antigen specificity was not determined.

Measured with immunoSEQ multiplex PCR; TCRdb has only the in-frame clones, and not every one. Of 15,000 to 20,000 clones in the sample, roughly 75% were seen once. Samples were taken at baseline and on day 1 of cycles 4 and 7. The chain combines TRBV5-1 with TRBJ1-1, with TRBD1 as a possible D gene (6 bases). This TCR came from an adult with an advanced solid tumor such as melanoma, head and neck, liver or kidney cancer. Sequencing was performed on CD4+ or CD8+ T cells sorted from blood, taken in a trial of the OX40 agonist ivuxolimab. The CDR3 loop is CASSLGYGGETTAFF. The CDR3 DNA sequence: TGCGCCAGCAGCTTGGGATACGGGGGCGAGACGACAGCTTTCTTT.